Presented here are 17 T cell receptor beta chains from one specimen sequenced in a study of blood T cell repertoires in COVID-19. Sequencing used immunoSEQ multiplex PCR; TCRdb keeps in-frame clones, though not all of them. The repertoire includes under 200,000 clones, roughly 93% of them detected once, and roughly 2.3% sits in the top ten. Material for sequencing was peripheral blood. Receptors originate from a man aged 18 to 29 with acute or convalescent COVID-19.

The chain has TRBV29-1 and TRBJ1-2, with TRBD1 identical over 7 bases. CDR3 length: 11 residues. J lost 8 bases, V lost 4 bases, and 4 bases had no gene match. The germline gives CDR1 SQVTM, CDR2 ANQGSEA. In DNA form, the CDR3 reads TGCAGCGTTGGACAGGGAAGCGGCTACACCTTC. Protein: CSVGQGSGYTF.

The genes are TRBV5-1 and TRBJ2-1; 9 bases are a match to TRBD1. Germline lookup yields CDR1 SGHRS and CDR2 YFSETQ. The CDR3 spans 15 residues. V shed 0 bases and J 9 bases; nucleotides not matched to a gene: 7. The CDR3 DNA is TGCGCCAGCAGCTTGGGCTCGGACAGGGGAGGTGAGCAGTTCTTC. Protein sequence: CASSLGSDRGGEQFF. The whole variable domain, filled in from reference TRBV5-1 and TRBJ2-1, reads KAGVTQTPRYLIKTRGQQVTLSCSPISGHRSVSWYQQTPGQGLQFLFEYFSETQRNKGNFPGRFSGRQFSNSRSEMNVSTLELGDSALYLCASSLGSDRGGEQFFGPGTRLTVL.

The chain recombines TRBV29-1 with TRBJ1-2; 7 nucleotides line up with TRBD1. The CDR3 has 12 amino acids. Germline-derived CDR1 and CDR2 are SQVTM and ANQGSEA. V shed 7 bases and J 5 bases; nucleotides not matched to a gene: 7. The CDR3 bases are TGCAGCGCCGGGGGGGACAGATATGGCTACACCTTC. Its protein product is CSAGGDRYGYTF.

This clone was counted between two and nine times. This sequence joins TRBV10-1 and TRBJ1-2; the D gene is possibly TRBD1 (6 bases). Trimming stripped 7 bases from V and 3 bases from J, with 21 bases between. In germline, CDR1 is WNHNN, CDR2 SYGVQD (reference sequence). The CDR3 totals 16 residues. CDR3 in DNA: TGCGCCAGCAAAAGGCCAGGGGAGCCCCGCGACTATGGCTACACCTTC. Encoded protein: CASKRPGEPRDYGYTF.

The chain uses TRBV5-5 and TRBJ2-7, with 8 bases aligning to TRBD1. From germline, CDR1 is SGHKS and CDR2 YYEKEE (reference sequence). V gave up 2 bases and J gave up 3 bases; unmatched junction bases: 16. This CDR3 has 18 residues. The CDR3 bases are TGTGCCAGCAGCTTCAGAACAGGGGGATCAACTTCCATCTACGAGCAGTACTTC. This encodes CASSFRTGGSTSIYEQYF. The complete variable domain, with remaining parts taken from reference TRBV5-5 and TRBJ2-7, reads DAGVTQSPTHLIKTRGQQVTLRCSPISGHKSVSWYQQVLGQGPQFIFQYYEKEERGRGNFPDRFSARQFPNYSSELNVNALLLGDSALYLCASSFRTGGSTSIYEQYFGPGTRLTVT.

This clone was counted a single time. This chain joins TRBV21-1 and TRBJ2-3; TRBD2, the D gene given by the table, was not confirmed from the DNA. TRBV21-1 is described as a pseudogene. The CDR3 covers 15 residues. CDR3 sequence (DNA): TGTGCCAGCAGTACGACTAGCCGAGAGCCAGATACGCAGTATTTT. Translation gives CASSTTSREPDTQYF.

V usage is TRBV13 and J usage is TRBJ1-1, with D hard to call. This CDR3 region has 13 residues. With 3 bases removed from V and 10 bases from J, the gap between germline ends came to 15 bases. Per the germline V gene, CDR1 is PRHDT and CDR2 is FYEKMQ (reference sequence). For the CDR3, the DNA is TGTGCCAGCAGCTTGCGAGGAAGGTCTGGAGCTTTCTTT. Translated, it gives CASSLRGRSGAFF. Drawing the rest from reference TRBV13 and TRBJ1-1, the complete variable domain is AAGVIQSPRHLIKEKRETATLKCYPIPRHDTVYWYQQGPGQDPQFLISFYEKMQSDKGSIPDRFSAQQFSDYHSELNMSSLELGDSALYFCASSLRGRSGAFFGQGTRLTVV.

The chain employs TRBV24-1 and TRBJ2-1, with D perhaps TRBD1 (6 bases). This CDR3 has 17 residues. The V end was cut by 2 bases, the J end by 4 bases, with 17 bases between. The germline CDR1 and CDR2 sequences are KGHDR and SFDVKD. The CDR3 spells CATSDWGIGQKYNEQFF. CDR3 DNA: TGTGCCACCAGTGATTGGGGAATCGGACAGAAATACAATGAGCAGTTCTTC.

The chain links TRBV7-8 to TRBJ1-5; the D gene is possibly TRBD1 (5 bases). CDR3 length: 17 amino acids. Germline V gene sequence: CDR1 SGHVS, CDR2 FQNEAQ. V dropped 4 bases and J dropped 0 bases, with 16 bases sitting between them. This CDR3 is CASSSTGTDYSNQPQHF. CDR3 nucleotide sequence: TGTGCCAGCAGCTCCACCGGGACGGACTATAGCAATCAGCCCCAGCATTTT.

The chain has TRBV5-1 and TRBJ1-2, with 8 bases matching TRBD1. J gave up 1 base and V 0 bases, and 11 bases lay outside the gene matches. This CDR3 is built from 18 residues. CDR1 and CDR2 (germline): SGHRS, YFSETQ. The CDR3 region has the DNA TGCGCCAGCAGCTTGGCAGCGCCGCGACAGGGGATTAACTATGGCTACACCTTC. Its protein is CASSLAAPRQGINYGYTF.

The gene calls are TRBV6-5 and TRBJ2-7; 7 positions match TRBD1. The CDR3 is 15 amino acids. V lost 7 bases, J lost 2 bases, and 11 bases stayed unmatched. Germline lookup yields CDR1 MNHEY and CDR2 SVGAGI. CDR3 in amino acids: CASTTGVLTPYEQYF. CDR3 in DNA: TGTGCCAGCACCACAGGGGTCCTTACGCCCTACGAGCAGTACTTC.

J is TRBJ1-2 and V is TRBV9; D uncertain. V was trimmed by 4 bases and J by 0 bases, leaving 7 bases between them. Per the germline V gene, CDR1 is SGDLS and CDR2 is YYNGEE. CDR3 length equals 13 residues. The CDR3 loop reads CASSTTANYGYTF. The DNA for the CDR3 is TGTGCCAGCAGCACCACAGCTAACTATGGCTACACCTTC.

This chain uses TRBV29-1 with TRBJ1-1, with a tentative D call TRBD1 (5 bases). Germline-derived CDR1 and CDR2 are SQVTM and ANQGSEA. The CDR3 consists of 12 residues. V lost 0 bases and J 5 bases, leaving 7 bases between the germline ends. CDR3 residues: CSVEEGGTEAFF. The CDR3 bases are TGCAGCGTTGAAGAGGGGGGGACTGAAGCTTTCTTT.

V usage is TRBV19 and J usage is TRBJ2-1; 7 bases map to TRBD2. Germline V lookup: CDR1 LNHDA, CDR2 SQIVND (reference sequence). The CDR3 covers 18 residues. The V gene end was trimmed by 3 bases and the J gene end by 7 bases; junction bases not matched to a gene: 18. CDR3 in amino acids: CASSMPLPLARVGNEQFF. Written as DNA, the CDR3 is TGTGCCAGTAGTATGCCCCTCCCACTAGCGAGAGTGGGGAATGAGCAGTTCTTC.

J is TRBJ1-3 and V is TRBV7-9; D is possibly TRBD1 (5 bases). Germline lookup yields CDR1 SEHNR and CDR2 FQNEAQ (reference sequence). The CDR3 contains 17 residues. V lost 5 bases, J lost 2 bases, and 19 bases lay in between. In DNA form, the CDR3 reads TGTGCCAGCAGCCGGAAACTTCCTGAAGGGGCTGGAAACACCATATATTTT. Translated: CASSRKLPEGAGNTIYF. Together with reference TRBV7-9 and TRBJ1-3, the CDR3 gives the full variable domain: DTGVSQNPRHKITKRGQNVTFRCDPISEHNRLYWYRQTLGQGPEFLTYFQNEAQLEKSRLLSDRFSAERPKGSFSTLEIQRTEQGDSAMYLCASSRKLPEGAGNTIYFGEGSWLTVV.

DNA of the CDR3: TGCGCCAGCAGCTTGGGGGCCGCCCAAGAGACCCAGTACTTC. Its translation is CASSLGAAQETQYF. The V gene is TRBV5-1, the J gene TRBJ2-5; D is unresolved. CDR1 SGHRS and CDR2 YFSETQ come from the germline V gene. Trimming took 0 bases from V and 1 from J, leaving 7 bases between them. This CDR3 has 14 amino acids.

CDR3 in amino acids: CASSTQYSNQPQHF. The CDR3 coding sequence is TGTGCCAGCTCTACACAGTATAGCAATCAGCCCCAGCATTTT. The chain has TRBV18 and TRBJ1-5; D unresolved. The CDR3 runs to 14 residues. Germline V lookup: CDR1 KGHSH, CDR2 LQKENI. V was cut by 6 bases and J by 0 bases, with 9 bases left in between.